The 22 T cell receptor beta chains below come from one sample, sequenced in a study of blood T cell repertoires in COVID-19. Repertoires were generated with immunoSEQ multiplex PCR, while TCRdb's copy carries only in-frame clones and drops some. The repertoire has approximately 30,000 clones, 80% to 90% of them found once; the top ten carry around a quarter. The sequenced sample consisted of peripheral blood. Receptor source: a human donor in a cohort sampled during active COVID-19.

In nucleotides, the CDR3 is TGCAGCGTGCGGACAGTAGGCACAGATACGCAGTATTTT. It yields the protein CSVRTVGTDTQYF. J is TRBJ2-3 and V is TRBV29-1, with D possibly matching TRBD1 (6 bases). The CDR3 has 13 amino acids. The germline gives CDR1 SQVTM, CDR2 ANQGSEA. The V end lost 6 bases, the J end lost 1 base, and 11 bases lay between the germline ends.

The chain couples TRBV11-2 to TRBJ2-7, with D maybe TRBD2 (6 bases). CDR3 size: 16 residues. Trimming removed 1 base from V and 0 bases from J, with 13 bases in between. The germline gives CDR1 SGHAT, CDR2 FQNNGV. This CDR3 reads CASSLVSGVGSYEQYF. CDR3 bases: TGTGCCAGCAGCTTAGTTTCGGGGGTGGGCTCCTACGAGCAGTACTTC.

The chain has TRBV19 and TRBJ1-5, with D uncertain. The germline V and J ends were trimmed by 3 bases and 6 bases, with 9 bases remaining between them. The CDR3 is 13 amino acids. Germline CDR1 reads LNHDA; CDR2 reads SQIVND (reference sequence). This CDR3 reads CASSMIFGQPQHF. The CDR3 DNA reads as TGTGCCAGTAGTATGATTTTCGGTCAGCCCCAGCATTTT.

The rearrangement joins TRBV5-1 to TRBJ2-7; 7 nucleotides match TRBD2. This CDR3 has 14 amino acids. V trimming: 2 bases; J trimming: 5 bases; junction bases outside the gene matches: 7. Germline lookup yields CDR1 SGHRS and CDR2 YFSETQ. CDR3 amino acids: CASSFAQGGNEQYF. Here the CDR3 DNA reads TGCGCCAGCAGCTTCGCTCAGGGAGGGAACGAGCAGTACTTC.

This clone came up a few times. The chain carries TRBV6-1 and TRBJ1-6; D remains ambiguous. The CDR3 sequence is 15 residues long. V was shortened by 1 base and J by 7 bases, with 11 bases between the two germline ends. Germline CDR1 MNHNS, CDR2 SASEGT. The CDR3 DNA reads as TGTGCCAGCAGTGAAGTCTTCGGCGGCAATTCACCCCTCCACTTT. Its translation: CASSEVFGGNSPLHF.

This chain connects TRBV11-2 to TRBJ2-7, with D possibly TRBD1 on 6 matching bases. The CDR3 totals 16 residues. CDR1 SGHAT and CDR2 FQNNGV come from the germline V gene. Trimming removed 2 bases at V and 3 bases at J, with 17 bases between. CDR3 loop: CASSLRGRDTFYEQYF. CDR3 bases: TGTGCCAGCAGCTTACGGGGCCGGGACACCTTCTACGAGCAGTACTTC.

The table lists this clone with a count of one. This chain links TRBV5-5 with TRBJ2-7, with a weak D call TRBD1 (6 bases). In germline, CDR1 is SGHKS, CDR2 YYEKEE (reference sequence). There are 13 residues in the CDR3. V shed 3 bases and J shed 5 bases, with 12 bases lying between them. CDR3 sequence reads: CASSSLNRDEQYF. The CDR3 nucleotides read TGTGCCAGCAGCTCTCTAAACAGGGACGAGCAGTACTTC.

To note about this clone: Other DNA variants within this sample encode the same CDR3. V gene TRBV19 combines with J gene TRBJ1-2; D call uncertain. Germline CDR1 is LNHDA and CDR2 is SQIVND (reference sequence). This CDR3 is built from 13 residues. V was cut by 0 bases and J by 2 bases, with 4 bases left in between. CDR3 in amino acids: CASSIDRNYGYTF. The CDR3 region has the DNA TGTGCCAGTAGTATAGACCGGAACTATGGCTACACCTTC.

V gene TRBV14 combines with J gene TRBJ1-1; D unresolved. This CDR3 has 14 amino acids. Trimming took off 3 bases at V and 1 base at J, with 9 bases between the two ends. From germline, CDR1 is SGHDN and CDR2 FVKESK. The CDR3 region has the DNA TGTGCCAGCAGCCAGTGGGCGGGGAACACTGAAGCTTTCTTT. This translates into CASSQWAGNTEAFF.

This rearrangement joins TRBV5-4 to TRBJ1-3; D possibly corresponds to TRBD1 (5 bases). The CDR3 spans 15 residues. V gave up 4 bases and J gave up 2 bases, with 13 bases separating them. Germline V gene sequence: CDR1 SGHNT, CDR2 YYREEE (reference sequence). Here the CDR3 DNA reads TGTGCCAGCAGCCCAACCCAGGGAACTGGAAACACCATATATTTT. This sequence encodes CASSPTQGTGNTIYF.

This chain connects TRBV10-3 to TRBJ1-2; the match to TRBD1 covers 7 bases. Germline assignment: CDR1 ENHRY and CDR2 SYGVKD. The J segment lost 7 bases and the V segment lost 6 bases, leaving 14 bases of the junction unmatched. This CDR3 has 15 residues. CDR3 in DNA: TGTGCCATCAGCGAAGGACCACAGGGGTCGGCTGGCTACACCTTC. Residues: CAISEGPQGSAGYTF.

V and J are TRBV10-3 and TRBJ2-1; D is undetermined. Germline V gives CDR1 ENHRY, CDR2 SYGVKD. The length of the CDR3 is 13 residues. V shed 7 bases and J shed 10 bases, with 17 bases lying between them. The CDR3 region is CAIINQALTEQFF. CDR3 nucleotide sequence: TGTGCCATCATAAACCAGGCTCTCACGGAGCAGTTCTTC.

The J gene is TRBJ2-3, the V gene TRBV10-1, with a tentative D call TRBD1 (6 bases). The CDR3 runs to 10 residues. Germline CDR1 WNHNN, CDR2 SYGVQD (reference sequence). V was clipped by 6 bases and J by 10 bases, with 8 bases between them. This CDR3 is CASRSGAQYF. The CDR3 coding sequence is TGCGCCAGCAGATCAGGGGCGCAGTATTTT.

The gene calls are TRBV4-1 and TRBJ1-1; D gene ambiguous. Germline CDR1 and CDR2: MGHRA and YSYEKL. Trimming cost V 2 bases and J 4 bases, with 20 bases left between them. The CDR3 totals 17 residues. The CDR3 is CASSQSPRPGSGTEAFF. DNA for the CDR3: TGCGCCAGCAGCCAAAGTCCGCGCCCGGGGAGTGGCACTGAAGCTTTCTTT.

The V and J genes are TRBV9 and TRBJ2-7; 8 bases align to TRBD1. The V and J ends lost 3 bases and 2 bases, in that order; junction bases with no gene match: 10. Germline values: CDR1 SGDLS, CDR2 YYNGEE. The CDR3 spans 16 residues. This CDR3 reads CASSGGYGQGTYEQYF. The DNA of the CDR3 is TGTGCCAGCAGCGGGGGTTATGGACAGGGCACCTACGAGCAGTACTTC.

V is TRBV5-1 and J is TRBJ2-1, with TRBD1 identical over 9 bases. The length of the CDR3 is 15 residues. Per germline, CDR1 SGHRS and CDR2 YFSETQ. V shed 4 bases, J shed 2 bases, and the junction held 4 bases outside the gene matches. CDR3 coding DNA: TGCGCCAGCAGCCCCGGGACAGGGACCTACAATGAGCAGTTCTTC. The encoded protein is CASSPGTGTYNEQFF.

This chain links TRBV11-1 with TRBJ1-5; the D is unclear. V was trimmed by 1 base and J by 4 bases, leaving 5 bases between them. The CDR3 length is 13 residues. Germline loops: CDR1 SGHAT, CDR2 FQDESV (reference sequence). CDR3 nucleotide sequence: TGTGCCAGCAGCTTAGACCTAAATCAGCCCCAGCATTTT. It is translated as CASSLDLNQPQHF.

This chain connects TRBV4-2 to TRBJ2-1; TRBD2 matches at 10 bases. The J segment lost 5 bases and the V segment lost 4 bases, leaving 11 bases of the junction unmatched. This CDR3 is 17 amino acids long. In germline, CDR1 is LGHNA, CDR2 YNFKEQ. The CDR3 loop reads CASSPLPLAGADNEQFF. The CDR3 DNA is TGTGCCAGCAGCCCATTACCCCTAGCGGGGGCTGACAATGAGCAGTTCTTC.

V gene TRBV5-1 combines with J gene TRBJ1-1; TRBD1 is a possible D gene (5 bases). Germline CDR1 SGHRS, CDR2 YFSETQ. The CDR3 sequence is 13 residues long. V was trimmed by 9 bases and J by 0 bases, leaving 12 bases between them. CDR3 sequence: CANLGALNTEAFF. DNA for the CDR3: TGCGCCAACCTAGGGGCCTTGAACACTGAAGCTTTCTTT.

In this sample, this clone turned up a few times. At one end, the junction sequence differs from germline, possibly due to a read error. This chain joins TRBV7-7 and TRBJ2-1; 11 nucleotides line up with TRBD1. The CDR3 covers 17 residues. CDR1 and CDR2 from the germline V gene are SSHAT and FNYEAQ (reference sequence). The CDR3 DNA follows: TGTGCTAGCAGCCGCACCCAACCGGGACAGGGGGACAATGAGCAGTTCTTC. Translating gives CASSRTQPGQGDNEQFF.

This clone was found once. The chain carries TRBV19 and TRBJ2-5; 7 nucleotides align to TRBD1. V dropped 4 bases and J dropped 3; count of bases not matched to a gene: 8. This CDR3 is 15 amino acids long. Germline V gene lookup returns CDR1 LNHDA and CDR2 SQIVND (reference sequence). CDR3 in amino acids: CASSKLGQTEETQYF. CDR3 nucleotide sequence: TGTGCCAGTAGTAAGCTGGGACAGACTGAAGAGACCCAGTACTTC.

CDR3 residues: CASSLGLGLAGEQFF. The CDR3 region has the DNA TGTGCCAGCAGCTTAGGGTTAGGACTCGCCGGTGAGCAGTTCTTC. The gene calls are TRBV7-6 and TRBJ2-1; tentatively, D is TRBD2 (5 bases). Germline loops: CDR1 SGHVS, CDR2 FNYEAQ. V lost 1 base and J lost 9, with 16 bases in between. The CDR3 covers 15 residues.